The T cell receptor (beta chain) under discussion was sequenced for a study of shared clonotypes between healthy human individuals (dated by TCRdb to the early 2020s). About the study as a whole: The cohort comprised two women and a few men aged 18 to 49 years. To increase sequencing depth and limit assay-specific biases, TCR repertoire library preparation and sequencing were carried out by different laboratories using diverse techniques. Between about 0.94 and 8.9 billion PBMCs per donor were obtained by leukapheresis. To estimate repertoire size and how much clonotype sharing occurs between individuals, the study deeply sequenced the blood TCR repertoires of 5 or 6 healthy adults. Per donor, three plates each were used for CD4 naive and CD4 memory, two for CD8 naive, and one for CD8 memory. What the work shows at the level of the full study, not this receptor alone: When a handful of donors were compared, the shared fraction of clonotypes was around 5% for naive CD4, roughly 3.3% for naive CD8, 2.3% for memory CD4, and 0.3% to 0.5% for memory CD8. Pairwise subsampling indicated that sequencing depth was expected to affect the degree of clonotype sharing among donors. Naive subsets generally had larger estimated clonotype richness than memory subsets did. Incomplete sequencing was indicated by rarefaction of sorted-subset datasets, despite the large sequencing depth. Compared with non-shared clonotypes, clonotypes shared by all four sorted-subset donors had higher generation probabilities. Because the study included only a small number of donors, the genetic and exposure-history diversity represented was limited. Only blood was sampled, and tissue TCR repertoires likely differ from those in blood.

According to the germline V gene (reference sequence), CDR1 reads SGHNT and CDR2 reads YYREEE. At the junction V is shortened by 4 bases and J by 8 bases, with 15 bases in between. The CDR3 holds 14 amino acids from the cysteine to the phenylalanine. CDR3 DNA is the only sequence kept; it has 42 bases, read in frame from the first base. Donors were healthy HIV-negative adults with no recently reported acute infections or vaccinations. All donors were Caucasian adults living in Nashville, Tennessee, USA. Magnetic negative selection was used to enrich CD4+ T cells, after which naive cells were positively selected on CD45RA and the negative fraction became the memory subset. Blood was collected by leukapheresis, and PBMCs were isolated by Ficoll-Histopaque density gradient centrifugation and then cryopreserved in liquid nitrogen vapor phase. Analytical flow cytometry was used to check the purity and quantity of each magnetically sorted T cell population. Genomic DNA was isolated from each sorted fraction and quantified by UV absorbance on a Nanodrop 2000c.

A remark on this clone: Its target antigen remains unknown. Base qualities are not recorded, but no much larger clone differs from it by a single base.

TCR CDR3 regions were amplified from genomic DNA by multiplex PCR using the deep immunoSEQ assay. Genomic DNA extracted from each cell subset was distributed evenly over all wells of several immunoSEQ 96-well plates, and each plate served as one replicate. For sorted subsets, roughly 200 ng of genomic DNA, equivalent to 30,000 or so T cell genomes, went into each replicate PCR. The purified libraries were quantified using a Qubit 3.0 fluorometer, sized with a Bioanalyzer 2100, and then quantified again using the KAPA Library Quantification kit. Each immunoSEQ 96-well plate was sequenced on its own single-read 150-cycle Illumina NextSeq 550 flow cell. The study's own analysis went as follows. The immunoSEQ output contained only junctional sequences without quality scores, so filtering could not match that applied to full-length reads. Sequences were annotated with PyIR, a Python wrapper for IgBLAST v1.9, and V/J genes and CDR3 were assigned using IMGT germline references. Reads were filtered out if the reads had weak V/J assignments (E-value above 1e-6), no CDR3, stop codons, out-of-frame junctions, or ambiguous translated residues. V3J clonotypes were defined by identical inferred V gene, J gene, and CDR3 amino acid sequence. The percentage overlap between two repertoires was calculated by dividing the number of shared unique clonotypes by the size of the smaller repertoire. Richness of each repertoire was evaluated using RTK rarefaction, the Chao1 estimator, and Recon v2.1 estimates of unobserved clonotypes. For all TCRbeta clonotypes obtained by the gDNA method from a few donors, generation probabilities were computed with OLGA. The immuneACCESS repertoire file appears here via TCRdb, limited to in-frame rearrangements. These files lack a portion of the clones; in checked studies, under half of the deficit traces to unresolved V genes, and the cause of the others is not known. The DNA was the basis for D and trimming; V, J and clone size are from that table. In all, the sample holds 2 million to 2.5 million clones, and just under 95% of those were seen once. Together, the top ten hold approximately 0.41% of the sample.

The clonotype was recovered from a man aged 18-30 years in good health. Some clones in this sample may be carry-over from other donors' samples. The sample was naive CD4+ T cells from PBMCs. Taken with the paper, the label for cell subset or site translates to: CD45RA+ positively selected. The chain uses TRBV5-4 and TRBJ1-4, with no reliable assignment of the D segment. The CDR3 in this case is CASSLGTGKEKLFF. The sequence in DNA is TGTGCCAGCAGCCTGGGCACCGGAAAGGAAAAACTGTTTTTT. The full variable domain, completed from the reference TRBV5-4 and TRBJ1-4 proteins outside the CDR3, reads ETGVTQSPTHLIKTRGQQVTLRCSSQSGHNTVSWYQQALGQGPQFIFQYYREEENGRGNFPPRFSGLQFPNYSSELNVNALELDDSALYLCASSLGTGKEKLFFGSGTQLSVL.